The rows below give T cell receptor beta chains drawn from one sample of a study of cytomegalovirus exposure and HLA in healthy donors. Assay used: immunoSEQ multiplex PCR; TCRdb lists only in-frame clones, some missing. The data contain around 120,000 clones, around two thirds of them singletons. The sample consisted of PBMCs. The receptors stem from a man aged 25 to 40 in good health and CMV-seropositive. Each CDR3 is given with its conserved first and last residue. A D gene is named only where the DNA matches it firmly. Clone sizes are given selectively: once, few, many, or a class where the clone is expanded.

clone size	V gene	J gene	D gene	CDR3 DNA	CDR3 protein
.	TRBV4-1	TRBJ2-7	TRBD2	TGCGCCAGCAGCCAAGATCGAGGACGGGGGGGCTACGAGCAGTACTTC	CASSQDRGRGGYEQYF
.	TRBV4-2	TRBJ2-7	TRBD2	TGTGCCAGCAGCCAAGATTTAGCTAGCGGGGCCTCCTACGAGCAGTACTTC	CASSQDLASGASYEQYF
.	TRBV19	TRBJ1-6	.	TGTGCCAGTAGTATAGATAACAGCCATAATTCACCCCTCCACTTT	CASSIDNSHNSPLHF
.	TRBV7-8	TRBJ2-1	.	TGTGCCAGCAGCTTAGGCGACAGAAATGAGCAGTTCTTC	CASSLGDRNEQFF
.	TRBV11-2	TRBJ1-1	.	TGTGCCAGCAGCTTAAACAGGAACACTGAAGCTTTCTTT	CASSLNRNTEAFF
.	TRBV7-9	TRBJ2-7	TRBD1	TGTTCCAGCAGCTTTAGTCCGGGACAGACCTACGAGCAGTACTTC	CSSSFSPGQTYEQYF
once	TRBV6-1	TRBJ1-1	.	TGTGCCAGCAGTTGGCAGGACACTGAAGCTTTCTTT	CASSWQDTEAFF
few	TRBV6-1	TRBJ1-5	.	TGTGCCAGCATCTTACAGGCGTATAGCAATCAGCCCCAGCATTTT	CASILQAYSNQPQHF
.	TRBV2	TRBJ1-1	.	TGTGCCAGCAGATATGGACTGTTGAACACTGAAGCTTTCTTT	CASRYGLLNTEAFF
.	TRBV29-1	TRBJ1-2	.	TGCAGCGTCAGGGGCACTAGGCGGGATGGCTACACCTTC	CSVRGTRRDGYTF
.	TRBV30	TRBJ1-1	.	TGTGCCTGGCTTGCCAGGCCCCGGAACACTGAAGCTTTCTTT	CAWLARPRNTEAFF
.	TRBV7-9	TRBJ2-7	.	TGTGCCAGCAGCTCAGACAAGTACGAGCAGTACTTC	CASSSDKYEQYF
few	TRBV7-9	TRBJ1-2	.	TGTGCCAGCAGCTTAGTAGGAGGACCAGGGGAAGGCTACACCTTC	CASSLVGGPGEGYTF
.	TRBV5-1	TRBJ2-4	.	TGCGCCAGCACTCCTGAGGACGGACACTCCCTACCCCAGTACTTC	CASTPEDGHSLPQYF
.	TRBV14	TRBJ2-3	.	TGTGCCAGCAGCCAAGAGGGGCCCCGATTTTGGGATACGCAGTATTTT	CASSQEGPRFWDTQYF
.	TRBV19	TRBJ2-1	.	TGTGCCAGTAGTATCATCCCCTACAATGAGCAGTTCTTC	CASSIIPYNEQFF
.	TRBV15	TRBJ1-3	.	TGTGCCACCAGCAAGAGCTCTGGAAACACCATATATTTT	CATSKSSGNTIYF
.	TRBV11-2	TRBJ2-3	.	TGTGCCAGCAGCTTAGTGTCAGGGCGGGGTGGCACAGATACGCAGTATTTT	CASSLVSGRGGTDTQYF
.	TRBV13	TRBJ1-1	.	TGTGCCAGCAGCTTCCGACAGTCCACTGAAGCTTTCTTT	CASSFRQSTEAFF
.	TRBV13	TRBJ1-1	.	TGTGCCAGCAGCTTAAGGACGACCCAAAGAGGGGCTTTCTTT	CASSLRTTQRGAFF
.	TRBV28	TRBJ1-1	TRBD1	TGTGCCAGCAGTCTTATCGGGACAGTCAACACTGAAGCTTTCTTT	CASSLIGTVNTEAFF
.	TRBV6-6	TRBJ1-1	TRBD1	TGTGCCAGCAGACCCGGACAGGGGGACATGAACACTGAAGCTTTCTTT	CASRPGQGDMNTEAFF